Following are 12 T cell receptor beta chains from one sample sequenced in a study of cytomegalovirus exposure and HLA in healthy donors. The PCR made use of 60 Vbeta and 13 Jbeta primers. Generated by immunoSEQ multiplex PCR, the TCRdb table keeps only in-frame clones and is missing some. The repertoire includes about 200,000 clones, roughly 80% of them detected once, and 1.5% to 2% sits in the top ten. The sequenced sample was PBMCs. Source of these receptors: a woman aged 18 to 35 in good health and CMV-seronegative.

The CDR3, as DNA: TGTGCCACCGGGACTAGCGTACGAAATTACAATGAGCAGTTCTTC. Its protein product is CATGTSVRNYNEQFF. The rearrangement joins TRBV27 to TRBJ2-1, with 10 bases fitting TRBD2. In germline, CDR1 is MNHEY, CDR2 SMNVEV (reference sequence). The CDR3 has 15 residues. The junction had 10 bases not matched to a gene; V was cut back by 10 bases and J by 4 bases.

The chain's CDR3 is CAWDRGDGNTIYF. As DNA, the CDR3 is TGTGCCTGGGACAGGGGAGATGGAAACACCATATATTTT. V usage is TRBV30 and J usage is TRBJ1-3; 8 nucleotides line up with TRBD1. J gave up 3 bases and V 5 bases, and 3 bases lay outside the gene matches. The CDR3 consists of 13 residues. CDR1 is GTSNPN, CDR2 SVGIG, per germline (reference sequence).

This chain uses TRBV6-5 with TRBJ2-5; the match to TRBD1 covers 7 bases. CDR1 and CDR2 (germline): MNHEY, SVGAGI. The CDR3 covers 15 residues. V lost 2 bases to trimming and J lost 5 bases; unmatched junction nucleotides: 8. The DNA of the CDR3 is TGTGCCAGCAGTTACCGTCGACAGGGAGTGGAGACCCAGTACTTC. It is translated as CASSYRRQGVETQYF.

The CDR3, as DNA: TGTGCCAGTAGTAGTTTTAGCGGGGGACAAGAGACCCAGTACTTC. This gives the protein CASSSFSGGQETQYF. V and J are TRBV19 and TRBJ2-5; 9 bases are shared with TRBD2. V trimming: 4 bases; J trimming: 2 bases; junction bases outside the gene matches: 5. The CDR3 is 15 residues long. Germline CDR1 is LNHDA and CDR2 is SQIVND (reference sequence).

A single count supports this clone. The CDR3: CASSFVRQGLAGIGETQYF. CDR3 nucleotides: TGCGCCAGCAGCTTTGTTCGCCAGGGACTAGCGGGAATAGGAGAGACCCAGTACTTC. The J gene is TRBJ2-5, the V gene TRBV5-1, with 13 bases that match TRBD2. Germline V gives CDR1 SGHRS, CDR2 YFSETQ. V lost 2 bases, J lost 4 bases, and 14 bases stayed unmatched. The CDR3 contains 19 residues.

The chain recombines TRBV5-1 with TRBJ2-1; weak D call: TRBD2 (5 bases). This CDR3 spans 15 amino acids. Between the trimmed V and J ends, which lost 1 base and 5 bases, there was a span of 13 bases. Germline values: CDR1 SGHRS, CDR2 YFSETQ. For the CDR3, the DNA is TGCGCCAGCAGCTTGCAAGCGGATGGGAACAATGAGCAGTTCTTC. This encodes CASSLQADGNNEQFF.

This chain connects TRBV7-9 to TRBJ2-5; 9 positions agree with TRBD1. The CDR3 totals 14 residues. Germline CDR1 reads SEHNR; CDR2 reads FQNEAQ (reference sequence). The junction had 4 bases not matched to a gene; V was cut back by 3 bases and J by 5 bases. The CDR3 DNA reads as TGTGCCAGCAGCTTTAGGGACAGGGCGGAGACCCAGTACTTC. Residues: CASSFRDRAETQYF.

The rearrangement joins TRBV9 to TRBJ2-1; 9 nucleotides line up with TRBD2. The CDR3 totals 16 residues. The germline V gene encodes CDR1 SGDLS and CDR2 YYNGEE. V lost 0 bases and J lost 6; bases outside the gene matches: 7. The DNA of the CDR3 is TGTGCCAGCAGCGTAGACCCAGCGGGAGGCCTCAATGAGCAGTTCTTC. Protein sequence: CASSVDPAGGLNEQFF.

The rearrangement uses TRBV27 and TRBJ2-1; 9 bases are a match to TRBD2. Germline values: CDR1 MNHEY, CDR2 SMNVEV (reference sequence). V lost 6 bases to trimming and J lost 10 bases; unmatched junction nucleotides: 4. CDR3 length equals 12 residues. CDR3 nucleotides: TGTGCCAGCAGGCGGGGACTAGCCGAGCAGTTCTTC. Protein: CASRRGLAEQFF.

CDR3 sequence: CSAFMGGFSGNTIYF. DNA of the CDR3: TGCAGCGCCTTCATGGGGGGTTTCTCTGGAAACACCATATATTTT. J is TRBJ1-3 and V is TRBV29-1; a weak D match, TRBD1 (5 bases). The germline V gene has CDR1 SQVTM and CDR2 ANQGSEA. V was trimmed by 7 bases and J by 0 bases, leaving 16 bases between them. CDR3 length: 15 residues.

V and J are TRBV7-7 and TRBJ2-1, with D perhaps matching TRBD2 (6 bases). Per germline, CDR1 SSHAT and CDR2 FNYEAQ (reference sequence). This CDR3 contains 16 residues. Trimming stripped 0 bases from V and 3 bases from J, with 12 bases between. The CDR3 region is CASSLARASDYNEQFF. CDR3 DNA: TGTGCCAGCAGCTTAGCGAGGGCTAGCGACTACAATGAGCAGTTCTTC.

This clone was seen a few times. The J gene is TRBJ2-6, the V gene TRBV25-1, with D unclear. CDR1 MGHDK and CDR2 SYGVNS come from the germline V gene. The V end was cut by 8 bases, the J end by 3 bases, with 2 bases between. The CDR3 sequence is 11 residues long. The CDR3 DNA reads as TGTGCCAGCCATGGGGCCAACGTCCTGACTTTC. It codes for CASHGANVLTF.